One sample yielded the 21 T cell receptor beta chains listed below, sequenced in a study of cytotoxic CD8 clonotypes in ibrutinib-treated CLL (dated by TCRdb to about 2021). Library preparation used the immunoSEQ multiplex PCR assay. TCRdb carries this immuneACCESS record with in-frame sequences only. Its versions omit some clonotypes, under half of them owing to an unresolved V gene in the studies checked, with the rest unexplained. Across this sample there are about 63,000 clones, with 57% seen only once. The ten biggest clones cover about 15% of the sample. The label giving this sample's time point can be read as: 12 months on ibrutinib. The sample here was PBMCs, taken after 12 months of ibrutinib treatment. Receptors were obtained from a human donor with chronic lymphocytic leukemia.

The CDR3 sequence: CASSQEPLTYEQYF. The CDR3 DNA reads as TGCGCCAGCAGCCAAGAACCGCTGACCTACGAGCAGTACTTC. The rearrangement links TRBV4-1 to TRBJ2-7; the D is unclear. Looked up from germline, CDR1 is MGHRA and CDR2 is YSYEKL. V lost 0 bases to trimming and J lost 2 bases, with 8 bases between them. The CDR3 spans 14 residues.

The chain is built from TRBV19 and TRBJ1-4; 8 bases map to TRBD1. V lost 6 bases and J lost 7; bases outside the gene matches: 10. The CDR3 loop spans 15 amino acids. Looked up from germline, CDR1 is LNHDA and CDR2 is SQIVND (reference sequence). CDR3 protein: CASRMGRGLSEKLFF. CDR3 DNA sequence: TGTGCCAGTAGGATGGGCAGGGGGCTGAGTGAAAAACTGTTTTTT.

The V and J genes are TRBV25-1 and TRBJ1-3; 8 bases match TRBD1. Trimming removed 9 bases from V and 4 bases from J; junction bases left unmatched: 5. Germline CDR1 reads MGHDK; CDR2 reads SYGVNS. The CDR3 runs 13 residues. DNA of the CDR3: TGTGCCAGTCGACAGGGGTTAGGAAACACCATATATTTT. Translating it yields CASRQGLGNTIYF.

In DNA form, the CDR3 reads TGTGCCAGCAGTTTTCACAGGGGGGAACAGCCCCAGCATTTT. This sequence encodes CASSFHRGEQPQHF. V and J are TRBV27 and TRBJ1-5, with 8 bases lining up with TRBD1. CDR1 is MNHEY, CDR2 SMNVEV, per germline (reference sequence). This CDR3 spans 14 amino acids. With V trimmed by 3 bases and J by 7 bases, 5 bases remained unmatched.

The CDR3 reads CASSYSRGQPQHF. CDR3 sequence (DNA): TGTGCCAGCAGTTACTCGAGGGGCCAGCCCCAGCATTTT. This sequence joins TRBV6-5 and TRBJ1-5; maybe TRBD1 (5 bases). V was clipped by 0 bases and J by 7 bases, with 7 bases between them. The CDR3 contains 13 residues. Germline V gene data show CDR1 as MNHEY and CDR2 as SVGAGI.

The rearrangement uses TRBV6-5 and TRBJ1-1; D uncertain. Germline V gene lookup returns CDR1 MNHEY and CDR2 SVGAGI. CDR3 length equals 14 residues. Trimming took off 6 bases at V and 5 bases at J, with 16 bases between the two ends. As DNA, the CDR3 is TGTGCCAGCAGGGCACCTATCGGGTTTACTGAAGCTTTCTTT. It is translated as CASRAPIGFTEAFF.

This chain uses TRBV19 with TRBJ2-7, with D possibly TRBD2 on 6 matching bases. The ends were cut back, 3 bases at V and 7 bases at J, with 25 bases in the middle. CDR3 length equals 17 residues. Germline CDR1 reads LNHDA; CDR2 reads SQIVND (reference sequence). The CDR3 coding sequence is TGTGCCAGTAGTATGCCCCCCCCGAAGCGGGCAGGCCGAGAGCAGTACGTC. Its translation: CASSMPPPKRAGREQYV.

CDR3 coding DNA: TGTGCCAGCAGTTTAAGACAGGGGTCACACAATGAGCAGTTCTTC. It specifies CASSLRQGSHNEQFF. The chain has TRBV27 and TRBJ2-1; TRBD1 matches 8 bases. V lost 2 bases, J lost 5 bases, and 5 bases stayed unmatched. This CDR3 has 15 amino acids. The germline gives CDR1 MNHEY, CDR2 SMNVEV (reference sequence).

The chain has TRBV7-6 and TRBJ2-2; D uncertain. Trimming left V 5 bases short and J 2 bases short, with 9 bases between. Germline values: CDR1 SGHVS, CDR2 FNYEAQ. This CDR3 is 14 amino acids long. CDR3 region: CASSKWGNTGELFF. In nucleotides, the CDR3 is TGTGCCAGCAGCAAATGGGGAAACACCGGGGAGCTGTTTTTT.

In DNA form, the CDR3 reads TGTGCCAGCAGTGTTGCGGGAGGTCGCAATGAGCAGTTCTTC. As protein: CASSVAGGRNEQFF. The rearrangement uses TRBV6-4 and TRBJ2-1, with 8 bases fitting TRBD2. This CDR3 spans 14 amino acids. V shed 4 bases and J 6 bases; nucleotides not matched to a gene: 5. Germline V gene data show CDR1 as MRHNA and CDR2 as SNTAGT.

This chain uses TRBV19 with TRBJ1-6; D uncertain. The CDR3 spans 15 residues. V lost 3 bases to trimming and J lost 7 bases, with 13 bases between them. Germline assignment: CDR1 LNHDA and CDR2 SQIVND (reference sequence). The CDR3 loop reads CASSMAGSSNSPLHF. As DNA, the CDR3 is TGTGCCAGTAGTATGGCCGGGTCTTCGAATTCACCCCTCCACTTT.

The V and J genes are TRBV7-6 and TRBJ1-4, with D perhaps matching TRBD1 (6 bases). V lost 5 bases, J lost 7 bases, and 14 bases lay in between. Germline V gene sequence: CDR1 SGHVS, CDR2 FNYEAQ. This CDR3 is built from 14 residues. The CDR3 bases are TGTGCCAGCAGCCCGACAGGTGGCGGTGAAAAACTGTTTTTT. Its translation: CASSPTGGGEKLFF.

The V gene is TRBV29-1, the J gene TRBJ2-7; possible D gene TRBD1, 6 bases. The CDR3 consists of 12 residues. The germline CDR1 and CDR2 sequences are SQVTM and ANQGSEA. Trimming cost V 3 bases and J 2 bases, with 8 bases left between them. The CDR3 region has the DNA TGCAGCGTTGAGTCAGGGGCCTACGAGCAGTACTTC. Translation gives CSVESGAYEQYF.

The V call is TRBV28, the J call TRBJ2-7; 7 bases map to TRBD2. This CDR3 is built from 14 residues. The germline CDR1 and CDR2 sequences are MDHEN and SYDVKM. V lost 7 bases, J lost 4 bases, and 10 bases stayed unmatched. The CDR3 region is CASTSVGGSYEQYF. Here the CDR3 DNA reads TGTGCCAGCACCTCGGTGGGAGGGTCGTACGAGCAGTACTTC.

The chain links TRBV6-5 to TRBJ2-7; possible D gene TRBD2, 5 bases. Between the trimmed V and J ends, which lost 5 bases and 2 bases, there was a span of 13 bases. The CDR3 extends over 14 amino acids. Germline values: CDR1 MNHEY, CDR2 SVGAGI. DNA for the CDR3: TGTGCCAGCAGTCCCTCCTCGGGGACCTACGAGCAGTACTTC. It yields the protein CASSPSSGTYEQYF.

DNA of the CDR3: TGTGCCAGCAGTTTACCCGGGAGTTGGGGGGGTAGCAATCAGCCCCAGCATTTT. Translated, it gives CASSLPGSWGGSNQPQHF. This chain joins TRBV28 and TRBJ1-5; maybe TRBD1 (5 bases). Germline CDR1 is MDHEN and CDR2 is SYDVKM. V was cut by 2 bases and J by 0 bases, with 17 bases left in between. CDR3 length: 18 amino acids.

The rearrangement uses TRBV11-2 and TRBJ1-6; D not resolved. This CDR3 region has 13 residues. Germline CDR1 is SGHAT and CDR2 is FQNNGV. V gave up 5 bases and J gave up 9 bases, with 11 bases separating them. The CDR3: CASSTSGRSPLHF. As DNA, the CDR3 is TGTGCCAGCAGCACCTCGGGCCGTTCACCCCTCCACTTT.

The CDR3 protein is CASSMPAGGEQFF. The CDR3 nucleotides read TGTGCCAGTAGTATGCCAGCGGGGGGGGAGCAGTTCTTC. The chain uses TRBV19 and TRBJ2-1; 10 bases agree with TRBD2. The CDR3 covers 13 residues. J lost 10 bases, V lost 3 bases, and 3 bases had no gene match. The germline CDR1 and CDR2 sequences are LNHDA and SQIVND (reference sequence).

The chain recombines TRBV28 with TRBJ1-4; 7 bases fit TRBD1. Losses at the gene ends were 4 bases for V and 7 bases for J; bases not matched to a gene: 9. This CDR3 spans 15 amino acids. Germline V gives CDR1 MDHEN, CDR2 SYDVKM. CDR3 bases: TGTGCCAGCAGTTCGCCGGACCAGGGGGGTGAAAAACTGTTTTTT. It encodes CASSSPDQGGEKLFF. Combining the CDR3 with reference TRBV28 and TRBJ1-4 gives the whole variable domain DVKVTQSSRYLVKRTGEKVFLECVQDMDHENMFWYRQDPGLGLRLIYFSYDVKMKEKGDIPEGYSVSREKKERFSLILESASTNQTSMYLCASSSPDQGGEKLFFGSGTQLSVL.

This clone was counted at least ten times. The chain is built from TRBV5-5 and TRBJ1-2, with 7 bases that match TRBD1. The germline V gene has CDR1 SGHKS and CDR2 YYEKEE (reference sequence). Germline trimming cut 4 bases from V and 4 bases from J; bases unmatched to any gene: 13. This CDR3 region has 16 residues. As DNA, the CDR3 is TGTGCCAGCAGCCCGGGTCCCGGGACAGAAATCTATGGCTACACCTTC. Translating it yields CASSPGPGTEIYGYTF.

The CDR3 coding sequence is TGCGCCAGCAGACCCGGTTCTACAGGGATGACCGGGGAGCTGTTTTTT. Its translation: CASRPGSTGMTGELFF. The V gene is TRBV5-1, the J gene TRBJ2-2, with a weak D call TRBD1 (6 bases). The germline gives CDR1 SGHRS, CDR2 YFSETQ. Trimming left V 5 bases short and J 5 bases short, with 19 bases between. This CDR3 has 16 amino acids.